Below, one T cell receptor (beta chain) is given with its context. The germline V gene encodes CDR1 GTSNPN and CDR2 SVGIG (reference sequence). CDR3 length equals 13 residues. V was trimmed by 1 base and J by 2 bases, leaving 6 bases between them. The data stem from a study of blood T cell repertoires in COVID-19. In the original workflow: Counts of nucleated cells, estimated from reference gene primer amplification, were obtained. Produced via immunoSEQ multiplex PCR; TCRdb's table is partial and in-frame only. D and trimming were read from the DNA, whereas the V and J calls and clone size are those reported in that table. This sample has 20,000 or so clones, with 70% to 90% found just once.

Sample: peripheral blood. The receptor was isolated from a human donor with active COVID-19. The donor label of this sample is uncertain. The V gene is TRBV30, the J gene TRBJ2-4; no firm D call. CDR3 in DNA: TGTGCCTGGAGTGCCCTTTCCAAAAACATTCAGTACTTC. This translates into CAWSALSKNIQYF. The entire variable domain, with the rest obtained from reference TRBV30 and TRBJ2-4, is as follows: SQTIHQWPATLVQPVGSPLSLECTVEGTSNPNLYWYRQAAGRGLQLLFYSVGIGQISSEVPQNLSASRPQDRQFILSSKKLLLSDSGFYLCAWSALSKNIQYFGAGTRLSVL.